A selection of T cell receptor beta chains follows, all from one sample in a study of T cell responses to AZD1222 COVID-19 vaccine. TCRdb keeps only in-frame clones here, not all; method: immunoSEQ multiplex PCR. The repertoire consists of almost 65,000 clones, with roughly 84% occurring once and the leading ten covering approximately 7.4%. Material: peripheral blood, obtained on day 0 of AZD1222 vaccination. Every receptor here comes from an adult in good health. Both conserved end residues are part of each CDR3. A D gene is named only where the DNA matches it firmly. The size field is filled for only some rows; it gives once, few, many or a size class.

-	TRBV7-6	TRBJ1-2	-	CASSPATNYGYTF	TGTGCCAGCAGCCCTGCAACTAACTATGGCTACACCTTC
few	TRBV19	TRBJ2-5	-	CASSIGSGTQYF	TGTGCCAGTAGTATAGGCTCAGGGACCCAGTACTTC
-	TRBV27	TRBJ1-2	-	CASSLSRANYGYTF	TGTGCCAGCAGTTTATCCAGGGCGAACTATGGCTACACCTTC
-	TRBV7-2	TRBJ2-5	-	CASSSRRFPYQETQYF	TGTGCCAGCAGCTCCAGGCGGTTCCCATACCAAGAGACCCAGTACTTC
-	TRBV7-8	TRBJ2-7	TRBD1	CASSPRTGGPYEQYF	TGTGCCAGCAGCCCCAGGACAGGGGGTCCCTACGAGCAGTACTTC
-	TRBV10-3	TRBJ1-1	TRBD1	CATLTGTTEAFF	TGTGCCACCCTGACAGGGACCACTGAAGCTTTCTTT
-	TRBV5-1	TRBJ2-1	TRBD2	CASSQLAGGYNEQFF	TGCGCCAGCAGCCAACTAGCGGGGGGTTACAATGAGCAGTTCTTC
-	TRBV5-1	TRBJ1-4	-	CASSFDRGNEKLFF	TGCGCCAGCAGCTTTGACCGGGGTAATGAAAAACTGTTTTTT
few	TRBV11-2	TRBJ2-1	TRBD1	CASSLHGQGNEQFF	TGTGCCAGCAGCTTACATGGACAGGGGAATGAGCAGTTCTTC
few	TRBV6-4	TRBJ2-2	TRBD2	CASSELAGDTGELFF	TGTGCCAGCTCCGAACTAGCGGGGGACACCGGGGAGCTGTTTTTT
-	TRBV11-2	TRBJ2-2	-	CASSFPTGELFF	TGTGCCAGCAGCTTTCCCACCGGGGAGCTGTTTTTT
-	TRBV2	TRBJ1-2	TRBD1	CASSENPGTEDFYGYTF	TGTGCCAGCAGTGAAAATCCCGGGACAGAGGATTTCTATGGCTACACCTTC
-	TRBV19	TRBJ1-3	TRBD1	CASSVGQAYSGNTIYF	TGTGCCAGTAGTGTCGGACAGGCCTACTCTGGAAACACCATATATTTT
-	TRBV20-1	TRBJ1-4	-	CSASNAATNEKLFF	TGCAGTGCTAGTAACGCCGCAACTAATGAAAAACTGTTTTTT
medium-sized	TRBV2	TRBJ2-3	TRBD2	CASMRDSGGRADTQYF	TGTGCCAGCATGCGGGATTCGGGGGGGCGCGCAGATACGCAGTATTTT
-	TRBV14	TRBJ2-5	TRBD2	CASSPRAGGQYQHFQETQYF	TGTGCCAGCAGCCCGAGGGCGGGGGGCCAATATCAGCACTTCCAAGAGACCCAGTACTTC
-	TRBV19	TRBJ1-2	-	CASSTPTAATNYGYTF	TGTGCCAGTTCTACTCCAACGGCGGCCACTAACTATGGCTACACCTTC
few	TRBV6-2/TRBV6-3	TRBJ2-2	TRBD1	CASSTGTGDGELFF	TGTGCCAGCAGTACAGGGACAGGGGACGGGGAGCTGTTTTTT
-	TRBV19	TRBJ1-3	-	CASSFTYGGNTIYF	TGTGCCAGTAGCTTTACGTACGGGGGAAACACCATATATTTT
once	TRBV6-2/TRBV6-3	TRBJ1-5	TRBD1	CASSYSNRGDNQPQHF	TGTGCCAGCAGTTACTCGAACAGGGGCGATAATCAGCCCCAGCATTTT
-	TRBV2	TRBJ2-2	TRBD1	CAREGQGNTGELFF	TGTGCCAGAGAAGGACAGGGAAACACCGGGGAGCTGTTTTTT
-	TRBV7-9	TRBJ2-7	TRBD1	CASSHGTGVTYSYEQYF	TGTGCCAGCAGCCACGGGACAGGGGTGACCTATTCCTACGAGCAGTACTTC
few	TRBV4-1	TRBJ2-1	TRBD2	CASSHPGLAGPNEQFF	TGCGCCAGCAGCCATCCGGGACTAGCGGGACCCAATGAGCAGTTCTTC
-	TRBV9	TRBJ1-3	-	CASSQGTSGNTIYF	TGTGCCAGCTCCCAAGGGACCTCTGGAAACACCATATATTTT